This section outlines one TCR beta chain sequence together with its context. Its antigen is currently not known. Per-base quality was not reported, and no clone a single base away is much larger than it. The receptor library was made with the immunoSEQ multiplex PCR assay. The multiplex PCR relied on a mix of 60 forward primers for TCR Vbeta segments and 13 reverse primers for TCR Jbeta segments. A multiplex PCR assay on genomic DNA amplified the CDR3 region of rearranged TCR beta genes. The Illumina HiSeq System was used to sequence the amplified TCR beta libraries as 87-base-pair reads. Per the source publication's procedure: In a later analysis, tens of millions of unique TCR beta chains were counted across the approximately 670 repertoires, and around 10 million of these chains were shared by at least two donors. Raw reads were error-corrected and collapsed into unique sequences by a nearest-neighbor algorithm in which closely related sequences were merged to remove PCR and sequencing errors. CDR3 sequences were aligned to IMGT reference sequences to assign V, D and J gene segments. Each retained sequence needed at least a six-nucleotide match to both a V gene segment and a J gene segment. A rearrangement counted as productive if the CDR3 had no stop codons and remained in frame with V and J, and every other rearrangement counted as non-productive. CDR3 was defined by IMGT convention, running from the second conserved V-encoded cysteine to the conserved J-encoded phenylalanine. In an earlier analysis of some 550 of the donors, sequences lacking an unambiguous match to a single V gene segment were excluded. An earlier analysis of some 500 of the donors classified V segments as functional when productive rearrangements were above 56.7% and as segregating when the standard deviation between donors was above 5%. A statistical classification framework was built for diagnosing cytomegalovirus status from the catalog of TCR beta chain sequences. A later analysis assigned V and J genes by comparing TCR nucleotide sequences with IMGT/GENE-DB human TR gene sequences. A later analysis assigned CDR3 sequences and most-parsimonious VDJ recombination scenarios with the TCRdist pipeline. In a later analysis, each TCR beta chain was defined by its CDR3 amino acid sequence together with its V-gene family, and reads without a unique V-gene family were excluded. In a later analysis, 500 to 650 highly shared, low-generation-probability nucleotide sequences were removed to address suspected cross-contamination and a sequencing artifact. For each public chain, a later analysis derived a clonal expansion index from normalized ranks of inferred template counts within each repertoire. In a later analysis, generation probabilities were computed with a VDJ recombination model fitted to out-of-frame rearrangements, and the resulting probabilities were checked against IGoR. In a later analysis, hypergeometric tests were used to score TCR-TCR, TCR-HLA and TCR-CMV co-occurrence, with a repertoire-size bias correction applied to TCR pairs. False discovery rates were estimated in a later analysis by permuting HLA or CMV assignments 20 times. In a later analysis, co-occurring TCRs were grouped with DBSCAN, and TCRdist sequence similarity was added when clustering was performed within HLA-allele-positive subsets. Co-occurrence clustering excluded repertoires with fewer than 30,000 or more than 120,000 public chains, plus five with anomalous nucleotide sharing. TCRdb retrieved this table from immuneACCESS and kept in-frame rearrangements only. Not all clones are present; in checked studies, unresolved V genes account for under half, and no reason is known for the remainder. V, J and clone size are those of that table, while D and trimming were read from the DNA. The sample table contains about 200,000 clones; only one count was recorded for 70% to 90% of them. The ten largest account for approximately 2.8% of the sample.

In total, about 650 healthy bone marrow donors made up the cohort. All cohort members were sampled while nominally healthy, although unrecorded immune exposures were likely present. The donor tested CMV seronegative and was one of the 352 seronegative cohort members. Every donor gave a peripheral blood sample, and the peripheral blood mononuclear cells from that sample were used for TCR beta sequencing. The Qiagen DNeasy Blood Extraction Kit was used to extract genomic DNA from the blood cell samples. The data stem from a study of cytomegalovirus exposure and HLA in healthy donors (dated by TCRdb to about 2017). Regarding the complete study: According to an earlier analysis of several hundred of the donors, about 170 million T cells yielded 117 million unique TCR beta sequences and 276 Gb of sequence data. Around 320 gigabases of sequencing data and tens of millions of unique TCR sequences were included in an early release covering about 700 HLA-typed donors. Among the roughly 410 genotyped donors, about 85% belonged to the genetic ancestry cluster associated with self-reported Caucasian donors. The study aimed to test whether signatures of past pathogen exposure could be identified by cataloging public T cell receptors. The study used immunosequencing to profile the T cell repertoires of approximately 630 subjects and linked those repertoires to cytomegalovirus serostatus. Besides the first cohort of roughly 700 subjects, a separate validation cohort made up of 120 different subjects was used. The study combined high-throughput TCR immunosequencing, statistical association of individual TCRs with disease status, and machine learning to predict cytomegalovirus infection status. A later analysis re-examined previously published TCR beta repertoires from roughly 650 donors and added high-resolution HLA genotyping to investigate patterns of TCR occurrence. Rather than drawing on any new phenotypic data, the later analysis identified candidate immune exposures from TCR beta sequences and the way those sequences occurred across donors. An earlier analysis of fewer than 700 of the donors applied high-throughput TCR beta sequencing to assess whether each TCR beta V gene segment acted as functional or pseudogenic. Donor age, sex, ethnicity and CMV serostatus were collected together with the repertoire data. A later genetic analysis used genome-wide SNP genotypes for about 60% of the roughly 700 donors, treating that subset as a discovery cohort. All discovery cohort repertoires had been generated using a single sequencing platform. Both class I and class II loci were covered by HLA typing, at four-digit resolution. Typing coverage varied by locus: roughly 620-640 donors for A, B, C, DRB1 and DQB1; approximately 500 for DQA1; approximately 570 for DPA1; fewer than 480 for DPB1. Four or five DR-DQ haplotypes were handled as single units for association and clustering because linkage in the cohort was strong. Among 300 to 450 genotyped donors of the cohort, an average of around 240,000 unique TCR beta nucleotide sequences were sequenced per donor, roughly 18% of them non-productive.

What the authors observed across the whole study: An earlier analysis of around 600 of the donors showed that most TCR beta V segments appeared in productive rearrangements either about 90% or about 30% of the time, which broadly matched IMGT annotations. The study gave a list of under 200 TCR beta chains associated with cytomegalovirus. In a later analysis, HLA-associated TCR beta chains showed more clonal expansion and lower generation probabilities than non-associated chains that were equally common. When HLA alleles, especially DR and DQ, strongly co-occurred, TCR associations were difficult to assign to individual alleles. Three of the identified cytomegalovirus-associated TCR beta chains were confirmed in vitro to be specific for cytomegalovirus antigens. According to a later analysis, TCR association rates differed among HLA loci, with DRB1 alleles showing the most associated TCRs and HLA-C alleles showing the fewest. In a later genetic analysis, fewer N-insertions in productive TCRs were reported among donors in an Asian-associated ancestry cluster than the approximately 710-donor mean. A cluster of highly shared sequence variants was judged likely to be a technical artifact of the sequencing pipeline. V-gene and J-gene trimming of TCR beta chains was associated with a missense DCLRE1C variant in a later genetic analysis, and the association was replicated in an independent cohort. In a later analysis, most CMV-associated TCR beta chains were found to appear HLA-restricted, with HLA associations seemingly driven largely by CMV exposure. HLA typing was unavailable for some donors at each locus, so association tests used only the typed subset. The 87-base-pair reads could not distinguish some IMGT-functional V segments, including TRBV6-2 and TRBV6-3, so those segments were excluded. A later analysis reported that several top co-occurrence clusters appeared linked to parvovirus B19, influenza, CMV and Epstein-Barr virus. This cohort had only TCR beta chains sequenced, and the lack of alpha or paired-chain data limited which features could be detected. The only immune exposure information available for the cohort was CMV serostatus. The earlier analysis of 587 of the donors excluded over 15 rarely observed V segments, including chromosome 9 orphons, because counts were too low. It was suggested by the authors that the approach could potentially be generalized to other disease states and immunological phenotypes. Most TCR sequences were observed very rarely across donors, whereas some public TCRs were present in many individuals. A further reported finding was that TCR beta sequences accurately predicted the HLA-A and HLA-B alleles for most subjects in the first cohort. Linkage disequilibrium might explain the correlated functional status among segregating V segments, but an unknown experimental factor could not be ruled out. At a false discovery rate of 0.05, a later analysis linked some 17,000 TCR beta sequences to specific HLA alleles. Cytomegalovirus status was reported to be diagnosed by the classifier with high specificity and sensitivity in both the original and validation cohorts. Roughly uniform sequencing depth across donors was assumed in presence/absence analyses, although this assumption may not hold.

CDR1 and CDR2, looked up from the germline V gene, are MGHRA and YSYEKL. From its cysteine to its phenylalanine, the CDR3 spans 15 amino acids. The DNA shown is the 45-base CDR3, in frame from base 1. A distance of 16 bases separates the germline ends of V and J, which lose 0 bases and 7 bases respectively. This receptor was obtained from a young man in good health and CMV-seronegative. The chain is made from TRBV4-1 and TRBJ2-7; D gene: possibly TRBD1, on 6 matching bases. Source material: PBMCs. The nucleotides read TGCGCCAGCAGCCAAGACCTCGGACAGCTCCGGGAGCAGTACTTC. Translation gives CASSQDLGQLREQYF.